The rows below give T cell receptor beta chains drawn from one sample of a study of cytomegalovirus exposure and HLA in healthy donors. Assay used: immunoSEQ multiplex PCR; TCRdb lists only in-frame clones, some missing. The table records about 170,000 clones, about 65% of them present only once. The sequenced material came from PBMCs. The receptors come from a middle-aged man in good health and CMV-seropositive. Both conserved end residues are part of each CDR3. Fields, in order: D gene, V gene, clone size, J gene, CDR3 protein, CDR3 DNA. The D gene is left open where the match is weak. Some rows have no size entry. The others give once, few or many, or a class for an expanded clone.

.	TRBV2	.	TRBJ2-2	CASSLTGELFF	TGTGCCAGCAGCTTAACCGGGGAGCTGTTTTTT
TRBD1	TRBV15	.	TRBJ1-5	CATSRAGTGGQPQHF	TGTGCCACCAGCAGAGCCGGGACAGGGGGTCAGCCCCAGCATTTT
TRBD1	TRBV7-9	.	TRBJ2-7	CASSPRDRVDEQYF	TGTGCCAGCAGCCCGCGGGACAGGGTGGACGAGCAGTACTTC
TRBD1	TRBV7-9	.	TRBJ2-1	CASSLSGQDRREQFF	TGTGCCAGCAGCTTATCAGGACAGGATCGAAGGGAGCAGTTCTTC
TRBD1	TRBV5-1	few	TRBJ2-3	CASSLPGQGGDTQYF	TGCGCCAGCAGCCTACCGGGACAGGGAGGGGATACGCAGTATTTT
.	TRBV29-1	.	TRBJ1-1	CSVTLNTEAFF	TGCAGCGTTACTCTAAACACTGAAGCTTTCTTT
TRBD1	TRBV7-8	few	TRBJ1-5	CASSFGQGADQPQHF	TGTGCCAGCAGCTTCGGACAGGGGGCGGATCAGCCCCAGCATTTT
TRBD1	TRBV7-9	.	TRBJ2-7	CASSPNTGTAYEQYF	TGTGCCAGCAGCCCAAATACCGGGACAGCCTACGAGCAGTACTTC
.	TRBV9	once	TRBJ2-3	CASSVGGGAVADTQYF	TGTGCCAGCAGCGTCGGTGGGGGGGCCGTCGCAGATACGCAGTATTTT
TRBD2	TRBV15	few	TRBJ2-3	CATSPRGRGSTDTQYF	TGTGCCACCAGCCCCCGAGGGAGGGGTAGCACAGATACGCAGTATTTT
.	TRBV13	.	TRBJ2-2	CASSPPEAVNTGELFF	TGTGCCAGCAGCCCCCCTGAGGCGGTTAACACCGGGGAGCTGTTTTTT
TRBD2	TRBV7-6	.	TRBJ2-3	CASSLVVLAGGTDTQYF	TGTGCCAGCAGCTTAGTGGTCCTAGCGGGGGGGACAGATACGCAGTATTTT
.	TRBV6-5	.	TRBJ1-2	CASSYLTGTNYGYTF	TGTGCCAGCAGTTACTTGACAGGAACTAACTATGGCTACACCTTC
.	TRBV4-1	few	TRBJ2-7	CASQDTGEQYF	TGCGCCAGCCAAGATACAGGTGAGCAGTACTTC
.	TRBV28	few	TRBJ2-6	CASNAGVVGANVLTF	TGTGCCAGCAATGCAGGGGTAGTCGGGGCCAACGTCCTGACTTTC
TRBD1	TRBV29-1	few	TRBJ2-7	CSCLTGNEQYF	TGCAGCTGCTTGACAGGGAACGAGCAGTACTTC
.	TRBV10-3	medium-sized	TRBJ1-1	CAIRNQGNVGTEAFF	TGTGCCATCAGAAACCAGGGGAATGTGGGCACTGAAGCTTTCTTT
.	TRBV4-2	few	TRBJ1-4	CASSPTRDNNEKLFF	TGTGCCAGCAGCCCGACCAGGGACAACAATGAAAAACTGTTTTTT
.	TRBV4-3	once	TRBJ1-1	CASSQDLANTEAFF	TGCGCCAGCAGCCAAGATTTGGCCAACACTGAAGCTTTCTTT
.	TRBV9	.	TRBJ2-7	CASSVAGISYEQYF	TGTGCCAGCAGCGTAGCAGGAATCTCCTACGAGCAGTACTTC
.	TRBV29-1	.	TRBJ1-4	CSPGGGGEKLFF	TGCAGCCCCGGGGGGGGTGGGGAAAAACTGTTTTTT
.	TRBV5-1	.	TRBJ2-7	CASSLPPGTGGEQYF	TGCGCCAGCAGCTTACCCCCCGGGACTGGGGGCGAGCAGTACTTC
TRBD2	TRBV5-8	once	TRBJ2-1	CASSPAGGAAYNEQFF	TGTGCCAGCAGCCCTGCGGGGGGGGCGGCCTACAATGAGCAGTTCTTC
.	TRBV7-8	.	TRBJ2-7	CASSLYGYF	TGTGCCAGCAGCTTATACGGTTACTTC
TRBD1	TRBV7-2	.	TRBJ2-7	CASSIEPGQGSYEQYF	TGTGCCAGCAGCATCGAACCGGGACAGGGATCCTACGAGCAGTACTTC
.	TRBV9	once	TRBJ1-1	CASSVTGTSNTEAFF	TGTGCCAGCAGCGTTACCGGGACATCGAACACTGAAGCTTTCTTT
TRBD1	TRBV6-5	.	TRBJ2-7	CASSSDRGSYEQYF	TGTGCCAGCAGTTCCGACAGGGGTTCGTACGAGCAGTACTTC
TRBD1	TRBV7-2	.	TRBJ1-1	CASSLGGTGGNTEAFF	TGTGCCAGCAGCCTGGGGGGGACAGGGGGGAACACTGAAGCTTTCTTT
.	TRBV6-1	few	TRBJ1-2	CASSEGGGSWGYTF	TGTGCCAGCAGTGAAGGGGGCGGCTCTTGGGGCTACACCTTC
.	TRBV7-9	.	TRBJ1-3	CASSLVGARSGNTIYF	TGTGCCAGCAGCTTAGTAGGGGCCCGCTCTGGAAACACCATATATTTT
TRBD1	TRBV5-6	.	TRBJ2-3	CASSSIQGSTDTQYF	TGTGCCAGCAGCTCGATACAGGGGAGCACAGATACGCAGTATTTT
TRBD1	TRBV5-1	.	TRBJ2-3	CASSLEWDRGQVLADTQYF	TGCGCCAGCAGCTTAGAATGGGACAGGGGGCAAGTGTTGGCAGATACGCAGTATTTT
TRBD1	TRBV19	.	TRBJ2-2	CAGGTGAGELFF	TGTGCCGGGGGAACAGGGGCCGGGGAGCTGTTTTTT
TRBD1	TRBV2	.	TRBJ2-7	CASSKDRGSSYEQYF	TGTGCCAGCAGTAAAGACAGGGGGTCATCCTACGAGCAGTACTTC
TRBD2	TRBV10-3	.	TRBJ2-1	CAISDPAGGYNEQFF	TGTGCCATCAGTGATCCAGCGGGGGGGTACAATGAGCAGTTCTTC
.	TRBV4-3	.	TRBJ1-1	CASSQDPGMNTEAFF	TGCGCCAGCAGCCAAGATCCGGGGATGAACACTGAAGCTTTCTTT
TRBD1	TRBV6-1	.	TRBJ1-1	CASSGQGTTSTEAFF	TGTGCCAGCAGTGGACAGGGAACCACTTCCACTGAAGCTTTCTTT
.	TRBV6-5	once	TRBJ1-5	CASSAGQYQPQHF	TGTGCCAGCAGCGCCGGACAGTATCAGCCCCAGCATTTT
TRBD2	TRBV7-7	.	TRBJ2-7	CASSLERGSSYEQYF	TGTGCTAGCAGCCTCGAGCGGGGGAGCTCCTACGAGCAGTACTTC
TRBD1	TRBV5-5	few	TRBJ1-2	CASSSGTELLPNYGYTF	TGTGCCAGCAGCTCCGGGACAGAATTACTACCGAACTATGGCTACACCTTC
.	TRBV19	.	TRBJ2-1	CASSTKGLRGYNEQFF	TGTGCCAGTAGTACGAAAGGACTGCGTGGGTACAATGAGCAGTTCTTC
TRBD1	TRBV6-6	.	TRBJ1-5	CASSPRQGMGNQPQHF	TGTGCCAGCAGTCCCCGACAGGGAATGGGCAATCAGCCCCAGCATTTT
.	TRBV7-2	few	TRBJ1-6	CASSWRQDNSPLHF	TGTGCCAGCAGCTGGCGACAGGATAATTCACCCCTCCACTTT
TRBD1	TRBV19	.	TRBJ2-6	CASSPGQGNSGANVLTF	TGTGCCAGTAGTCCGGGACAGGGCAACTCTGGGGCCAACGTCCTGACTTTC
TRBD1	TRBV6-1	.	TRBJ1-4	CASSGQGTNEKLFF	TGTGCCAGCAGTGGACAGGGGACTAATGAAAAACTGTTTTTT
.	TRBV7-2	.	TRBJ1-5	CASSLGWATDLGQPQHF	TGTGCCAGCAGCTTAGGCTGGGCAACAGACCTCGGTCAGCCCCAGCATTTT